The rows below give T cell receptor beta chains drawn from one sample of a study of T cells in Graves' hyperthyroidism and ophthalmopathy. TCRdb analysed the multiplex PCR reads with MiXCR anew, one entry per CDR3 protein. The repertoire holds about 620,000 distinct CDR3 sequences, with about 16% as singletons. Sample: blood. These receptor sequences come from a woman in her twenties or thirties with Graves' hyperthyroidism. Each CDR3 is given with its conserved first and last residue. D genes are given only for firm matches. Expanded clones get a size class; other rows say once, few or many, or leave the size out.

>TRBV24-1|many|TRBJ1-5|.
CATSFRGNQPQHF
TGTGCCACCAGTTTTAGGGGCAATCAGCCCCAGCATTTT
>TRBV27|few|TRBJ1-4|.
CASSSLAGTNEKLFF
TGTGCCAGCAGTTCCCTTGCAGGCACTAATGAAAAACTGTTTTTT
>TRBV6-1|few|TRBJ2-7|.
CASSAGHEQYF
TGTGCCAGCAGCGCAGGTCACGAGCAGTACTTC
>TRBV4-1|.|TRBJ2-3|.
CASSQGPGGTDTQYF
TGCGCCAGCAGCCAAGGACCCGGCGGGACAGATACGCAGTATTTT
>TRBV30|many|TRBJ2-7|.
CAWSASFVSYEQYF
TGTGCCTGGAGTGCCTCATTTGTATCCTACGAGCAGTACTTC
>TRBV18|.|TRBJ2-1|TRBD2
CASSPGLAGGSGGGQFF
TGTGCCAGCTCACCAGGGCTAGCGGGTGGATCAGGAGGTGGGCAGTTCTTC
>TRBV7-2|many|TRBJ2-3|.
CASSLVATSADTQYF
TGTGCCAGCAGCTTAGTGGCGACTTCCGCAGATACGCAGTATTTT
>TRBV6-4|many|TRBJ2-1|TRBD2
CASSELAGNNEQFF
TGTGCCAGCAGTGAGTTAGCGGGGAACAATGAGCAGTTCTTC
>TRBV28|.|TRBJ1-1|.
CASSLRGVTSNSGDTEAFF
TGTGCCAGCAGTTTACGAGGCGTTACCTCCAACTCGGGCGACACTGAAGCTTTCTTT
>TRBV29-1|many|TRBJ2-3|TRBD1
CSVGQGNADTQYF
TGCAGCGTGGGACAGGGTAACGCAGATACGCAGTATTTT
>TRBV12-3/TRBV12-4|few|TRBJ1-5|.
CASTQGPYSNQPQHF
TGTGCCAGCACCCAGGGGCCTTACTCCAATCAGCCCCAGCATTTT
>TRBV11-2|.|TRBJ1-4|.
CASSQRQFNEKLFF
TGTGCCAGCAGCCAACGACAGTTTAATGAAAAACTGTTTTTT
>TRBV3-1|.|TRBJ2-3|TRBD2
CASSPSGRLGTDTQYF
TGTGCCAGCAGCCCTAGCGGGAGGTTAGGCACAGATACGCAGTATTTT
>TRBV11-2|many|TRBJ2-1|TRBD2
CASSLQREGHNEQFF
TGTGCCAGCAGCTTACAGCGGGAGGGCCACAATGAGCAGTTCTTC
>TRBV28|many|TRBJ2-5|.
CASSSRDSRGETQYF
TGTGCCAGCAGTTCCCGGGACTCCAGGGGGGAGACCCAGTACTTC
>TRBV30|.|TRBJ1-5|.
CAWSPETNQPQHF
TGTGCCTGGAGTCCCGAGACAAATCAGCCCCAGCATTTT
>TRBV6-1|many|TRBJ2-6|.
CAISRSGANVLTF
TGTGCCATATCGCGCTCTGGGGCCAACGTCCTGACTTTC
>TRBV11-2|once|TRBJ2-7|.
CASSLTGTAYEQYF
TGTGCCAGCAGCTTAACCGGGACGGCCTACGAGCAGTACTTC
>TRBV28|.|TRBJ1-2|.
CASAGGTNYGYTF
TGTGCCTCTGCGGGGGGCACTAACTATGGCTACACCTTC
>TRBV18|.|TRBJ2-2|.
CASSSSGTRTLAGELFF
TGTGCCAGCTCATCCTCCGGGACTCGTACACTGGCCGGGGAGCTGTTTTTT
>TRBV7-2|many|TRBJ2-7|TRBD2
CASSSGEGNYEQYF
TGTGCCAGCAGCTCTGGGGAGGGAAACTACGAGCAGTACTTC
>TRBV19|.|TRBJ1-6|TRBD1
CASTRDRSYNSPLHF
TGTGCCAGTACCCGGGACAGATCCTATAATTCACCCCTCCACTTT
>TRBV28|many|TRBJ2-1|.
CASSFRRHNEQFF
TGTGCCAGCAGTTTTAGGCGGCACAATGAGCAGTTCTTC
>TRBV5-6|.|TRBJ2-7|TRBD2
CASSSGRFSEQYF
TGTGCCAGCTCTAGCGGGAGGTTCTCCGAGCAGTACTTC
>TRBV19|few|TRBJ1-1|TRBD1
CASNGGQGGMNTEAFF
TGTGCCAGTAATGGGGGACAGGGAGGGATGAACACTGAAGCTTTCTTT
>TRBV11-2|many|TRBJ2-7|TRBD2
CASSATSGRIREQYF
TGTGCCAGCAGCGCAACTTCCGGGAGGATCAGGGAGCAGTACTTC
>TRBV2|many|TRBJ2-7|.
CASSDREQYF
TGTGCCAGCAGTGATCGGGAGCAGTACTTC
>TRBV12-3/TRBV12-4|many|TRBJ2-5|.
CASWTGNSRGETQYF
TGTGCCAGCTGGACGGGGAACTCGAGGGGGGAGACCCAGTACTTC
>TRBV28|few|TRBJ2-3|TRBD2
CASSSVPGLAGSTDTQYF
TGTGCCAGCAGCTCCGTCCCGGGACTAGCGGGGAGCACAGATACGCAGTATTTT
>TRBV7-9|many|TRBJ2-7|.
CASSLYGTYEQYF
TGTGCCAGCAGCTTATACGGGACCTACGAGCAGTACTTC
>TRBV15|many|TRBJ2-3|TRBD2
CATGGWTSGRENTDTQYF
TGTGCCACCGGCGGGTGGACTAGCGGGAGGGAGAACACAGATACGCAGTATTTT
>TRBV5-1|many|TRBJ2-3|.
CASSDPGNSDTQYF
TGCGCCAGCAGCGATCCGGGAAACTCAGATACGCAGTATTTT
>TRBV18|few|TRBJ2-1|TRBD1
CASSPPGTGPYNEQFF
TGTGCCAGCTCACCGCCTGGGACAGGACCCTACAATGAGCAGTTCTTC
>TRBV2|many|TRBJ1-2|.
CASSEAAPDDGYTF
TGTGCCAGCAGTGAAGCGGCGCCTGATGATGGCTACACCTTC
>TRBV28|many|TRBJ2-7|TRBD1
CASSLQTGQGTYEQYF
TGTGCCAGCAGTTTGCAGACGGGACAGGGGACCTACGAGCAGTACTTC
>TRBV3-1|.|TRBJ2-3|.
CASSHSALFTDTQYF
TGTGCCAGCAGCCACTCCGCCCTTTTCACAGATACGCAGTATTTT
>TRBV5-1|.|TRBJ1-3|.
CASSLEGRPGNTIYF
TGCGCCAGCAGCTTGGAAGGCCGACCTGGAAACACCATATATTTT